The TCR beta chain described here comes from a study of tumor-infiltrating lymphocytes in oesophageal squamous cell carcinoma. The CDR3 is 17 amino acids long, termini counted. CDR1 and CDR2 from the germline V gene are SGHVS and FQNEAQ. One entry per CDR3 protein results from TCRdb running MiXCR on the PCR reads. The data show several thousand distinct CDR3 sequences, roughly 14% seen once. This clonotype was observed a few times. Because it lacks the conserved phenylalanine or tryptophan at the end, this CDR3 is likely a read error. Because the CDR3's place on the DNA is in doubt, the DNA is left out and the CDR3 is given as listed by TCRdb.

The receptor comes from a male donor with esophageal squamous cell carcinoma. Material: blood. The genes are TRBV7-8 and TRBJ2-1; the D call in the table, TRBD1, was not verified against the DNA. CDR3 sequence reads: CASSLGQEAGYGYTFGS.